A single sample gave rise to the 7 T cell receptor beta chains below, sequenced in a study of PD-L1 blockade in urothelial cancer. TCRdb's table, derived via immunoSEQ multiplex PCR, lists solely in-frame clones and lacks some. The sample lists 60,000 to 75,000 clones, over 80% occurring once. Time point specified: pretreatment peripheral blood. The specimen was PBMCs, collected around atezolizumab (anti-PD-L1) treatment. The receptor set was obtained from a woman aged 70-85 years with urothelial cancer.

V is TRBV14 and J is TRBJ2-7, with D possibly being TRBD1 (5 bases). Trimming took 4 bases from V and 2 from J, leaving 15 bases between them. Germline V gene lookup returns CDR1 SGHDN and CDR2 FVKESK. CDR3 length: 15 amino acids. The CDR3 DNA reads TGTGCCAGCAGCCCTTTGTGGCAGGGTGCCTACGAGCAGTACTTC. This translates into CASSPLWQGAYEQYF. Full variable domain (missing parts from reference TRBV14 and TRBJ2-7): EAGVTQFPSHSVIEKGQTVTLRCDPISGHDNLYWYRRVMGKEIKFLLHFVKESKQDESGMPNNRFLAERTGGTYSTLKVQPAELEDSGVYFCASSPLWQGAYEQYFGPGTRLTVT.

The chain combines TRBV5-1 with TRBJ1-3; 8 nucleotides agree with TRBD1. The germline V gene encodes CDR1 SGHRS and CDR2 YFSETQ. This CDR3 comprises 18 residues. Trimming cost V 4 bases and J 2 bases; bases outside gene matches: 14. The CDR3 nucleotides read TGCGCCAGCAGCCCGGACGGCAGGGGGCAGATTACTGGAAACACCATATATTTT. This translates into CASSPDGRGQITGNTIYF. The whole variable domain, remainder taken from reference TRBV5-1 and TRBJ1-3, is KAGVTQTPRYLIKTRGQQVTLSCSPISGHRSVSWYQQTPGQGLQFLFEYFSETQRNKGNFPGRFSGRQFSNSRSEMNVSTLELGDSALYLCASSPDGRGQITGNTIYFGEGSWLTVV.

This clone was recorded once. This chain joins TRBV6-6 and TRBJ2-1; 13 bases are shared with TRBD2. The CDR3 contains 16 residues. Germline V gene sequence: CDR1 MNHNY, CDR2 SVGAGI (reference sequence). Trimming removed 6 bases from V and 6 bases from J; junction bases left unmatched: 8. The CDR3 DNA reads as TGTGCCAGCAGCAACGGACTAGCGGGAGTCCCCAATGAGCAGTTCTTC. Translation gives CASSNGLAGVPNEQFF.

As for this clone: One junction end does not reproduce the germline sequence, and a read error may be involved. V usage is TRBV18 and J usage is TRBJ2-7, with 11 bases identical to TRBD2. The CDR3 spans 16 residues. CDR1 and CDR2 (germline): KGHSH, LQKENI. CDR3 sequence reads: CASSQSSGGASHEQYF. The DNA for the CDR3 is TGTGCCAGCTCACAAAGTAGCGGGGGGGCCTCCCACGAGCAGTACTTC.

DNA for the CDR3: TGTGCCAGTAGTAGCAGGGGTTTTGGGGCCAACGTCCTGACTTTC. It specifies CASSSRGFGANVLTF. The rearrangement links TRBV19 to TRBJ2-6, with D tentatively TRBD1 (6 bases). Germline lookup yields CDR1 LNHDA and CDR2 SQIVND (reference sequence). The CDR3 consists of 15 residues. V lost 4 bases and J 3 bases, leaving 10 bases between the germline ends.

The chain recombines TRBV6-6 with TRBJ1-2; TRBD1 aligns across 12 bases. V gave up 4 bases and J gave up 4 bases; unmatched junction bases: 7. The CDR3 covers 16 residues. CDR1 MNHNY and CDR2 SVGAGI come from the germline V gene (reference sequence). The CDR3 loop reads CASSSGTGGAVYGYTF. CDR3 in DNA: TGTGCCAGCAGTTCCGGGACAGGGGGCGCGGTCTATGGCTACACCTTC.

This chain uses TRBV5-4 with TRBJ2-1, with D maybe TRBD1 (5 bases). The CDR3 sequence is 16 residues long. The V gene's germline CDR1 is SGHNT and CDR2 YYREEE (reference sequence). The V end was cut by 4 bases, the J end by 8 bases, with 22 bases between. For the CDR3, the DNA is TGTGCCAGCAGCATTCTAAAAGGACAAATGGATGATGAGCAGTTCTTC. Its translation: CASSILKGQMDDEQFF.